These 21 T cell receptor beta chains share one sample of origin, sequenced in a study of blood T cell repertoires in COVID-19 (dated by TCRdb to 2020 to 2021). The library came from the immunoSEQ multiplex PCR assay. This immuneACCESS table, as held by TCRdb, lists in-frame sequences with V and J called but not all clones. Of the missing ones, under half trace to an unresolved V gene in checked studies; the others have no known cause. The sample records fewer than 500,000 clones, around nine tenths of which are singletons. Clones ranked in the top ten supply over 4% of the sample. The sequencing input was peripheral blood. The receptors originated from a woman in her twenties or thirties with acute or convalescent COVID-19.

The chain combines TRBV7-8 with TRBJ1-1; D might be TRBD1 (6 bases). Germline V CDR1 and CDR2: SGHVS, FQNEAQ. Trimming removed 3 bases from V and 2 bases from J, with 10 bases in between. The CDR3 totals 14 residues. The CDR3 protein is CASSLDRVNTEAFF. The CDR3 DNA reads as TGTGCCAGCAGCTTGGACAGAGTAAACACTGAAGCTTTCTTT. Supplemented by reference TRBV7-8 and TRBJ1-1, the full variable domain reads GAGVSQSPRYKVAKRGQDVALRCDPISGHVSLFWYQQALGQGPEFLTYFQNEAQLDKSGLPSDRFFAERPEGSVSTLKIQRTQQEDSAVYLCASSLDRVNTEAFFGQGTRLTVV.

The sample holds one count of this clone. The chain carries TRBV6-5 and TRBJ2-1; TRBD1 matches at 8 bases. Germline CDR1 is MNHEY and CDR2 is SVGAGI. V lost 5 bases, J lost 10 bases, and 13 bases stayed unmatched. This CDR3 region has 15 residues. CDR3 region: CASSKMGQAVLEQFF. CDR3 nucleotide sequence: TGTGCCAGCAGTAAGATGGGACAGGCTGTTTTGGAGCAGTTCTTC.

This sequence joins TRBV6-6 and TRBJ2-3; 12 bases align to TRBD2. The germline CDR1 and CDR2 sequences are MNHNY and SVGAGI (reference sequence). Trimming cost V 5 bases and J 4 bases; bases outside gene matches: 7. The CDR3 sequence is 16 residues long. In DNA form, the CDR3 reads TGTGCCAGCAGTCACCTAGCGGGGGGGCCGGCAGATACGCAGTATTTT. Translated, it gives CASSHLAGGPADTQYF.

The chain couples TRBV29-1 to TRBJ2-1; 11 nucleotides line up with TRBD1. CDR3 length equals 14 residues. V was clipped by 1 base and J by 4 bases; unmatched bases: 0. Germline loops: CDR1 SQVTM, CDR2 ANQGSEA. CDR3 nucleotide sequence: TGCAGCGTTGAAGGGGACAGGGGGTACAATGAGCAGTTCTTC. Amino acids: CSVEGDRGYNEQFF.

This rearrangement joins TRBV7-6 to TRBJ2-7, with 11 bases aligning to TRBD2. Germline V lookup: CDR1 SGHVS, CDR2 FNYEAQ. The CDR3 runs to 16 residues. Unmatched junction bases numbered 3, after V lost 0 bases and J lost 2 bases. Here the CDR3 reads CASSLAASGGPYEQYF. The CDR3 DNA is TGTGCCAGCAGCTTAGCGGCTAGCGGGGGGCCCTACGAGCAGTACTTC.

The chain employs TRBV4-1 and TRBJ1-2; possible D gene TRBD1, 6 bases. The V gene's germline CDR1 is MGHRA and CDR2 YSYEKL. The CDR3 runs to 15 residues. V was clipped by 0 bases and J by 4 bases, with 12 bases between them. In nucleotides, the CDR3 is TGCGCCAGCAGCCAAGATGGGGGGGCCGGCTATGGCTACACCTTC. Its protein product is CASSQDGGAGYGYTF.

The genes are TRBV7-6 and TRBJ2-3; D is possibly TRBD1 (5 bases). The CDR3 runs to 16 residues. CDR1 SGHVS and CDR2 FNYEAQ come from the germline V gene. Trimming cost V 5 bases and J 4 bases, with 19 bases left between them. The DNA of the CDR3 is TGTGCCAGCAGCCCCATCACCAGGGTAGGAGCAGATACGCAGTATTTT. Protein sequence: CASSPITRVGADTQYF.

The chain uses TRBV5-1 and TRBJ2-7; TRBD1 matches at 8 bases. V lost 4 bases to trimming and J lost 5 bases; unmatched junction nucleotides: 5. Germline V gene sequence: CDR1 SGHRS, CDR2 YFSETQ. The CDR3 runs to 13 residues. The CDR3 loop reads CASSTQGGNEQYF. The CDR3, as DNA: TGCGCCAGCAGCACACAGGGGGGCAACGAGCAGTACTTC.

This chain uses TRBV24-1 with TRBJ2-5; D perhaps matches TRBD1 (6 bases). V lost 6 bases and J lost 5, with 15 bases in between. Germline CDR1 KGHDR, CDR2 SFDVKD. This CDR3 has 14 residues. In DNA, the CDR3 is TGTGCCACCAGTATGGGGGCAGGGCAGGAGACCCAGTACTTC. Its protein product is CATSMGAGQETQYF.

CDR3: CASSVAAGGPYEQYF. DNA of the CDR3: TGTGCCAGCAGTGTGGCAGCGGGGGGGCCCTACGAGCAGTACTTC. The chain joins TRBV2 to TRBJ2-7, with 10 bases aligning to TRBD2. The CDR3 runs 15 residues. Germline-derived CDR1 and CDR2 are SNHLY and FYNNEI. J gave up 2 bases and V 4 bases, and 5 bases lay outside the gene matches.

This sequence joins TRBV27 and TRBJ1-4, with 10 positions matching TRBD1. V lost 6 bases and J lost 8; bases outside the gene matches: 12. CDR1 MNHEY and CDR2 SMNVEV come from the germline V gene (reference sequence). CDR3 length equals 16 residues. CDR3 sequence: CASSRTTGGLREKLFF. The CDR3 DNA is TGTGCCAGCAGCCGAACGACAGGGGGCCTTCGAGAAAAACTGTTTTTT.

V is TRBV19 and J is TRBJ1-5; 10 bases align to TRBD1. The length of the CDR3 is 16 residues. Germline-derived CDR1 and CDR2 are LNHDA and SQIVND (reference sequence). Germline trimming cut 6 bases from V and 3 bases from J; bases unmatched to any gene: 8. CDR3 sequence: CASRGGTGAPNQPQHF. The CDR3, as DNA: TGTGCCAGTAGGGGAGGGACAGGGGCTCCCAATCAGCCCCAGCATTTT.

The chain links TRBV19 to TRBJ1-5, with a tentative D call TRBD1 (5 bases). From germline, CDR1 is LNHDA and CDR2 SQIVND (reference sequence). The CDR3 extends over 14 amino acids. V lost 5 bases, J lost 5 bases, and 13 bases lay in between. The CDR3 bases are TGTGCCAGTAGTCCGAAATCCAGGGATCAGCCCCAGCATTTT. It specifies CASSPKSRDQPQHF.

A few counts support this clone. CDR3 in DNA: TGTGCCAGCAGCTTATTCGCACAGCCGAACACTGAAGCTTTCTTT. Its protein is CASSLFAQPNTEAFF. This sequence joins TRBV7-6 and TRBJ1-1; D unresolved. The CDR3 extends over 15 amino acids. Germline V CDR1 and CDR2: SGHVS, FNYEAQ. With 2 bases removed from V and 1 base from J, the gap between germline ends came to 11 bases.

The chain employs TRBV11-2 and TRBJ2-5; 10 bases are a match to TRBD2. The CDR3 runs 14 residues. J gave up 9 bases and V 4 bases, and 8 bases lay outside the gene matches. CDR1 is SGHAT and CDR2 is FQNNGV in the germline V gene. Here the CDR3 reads CASSSLAGSSSQYF. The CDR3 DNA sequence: TGTGCCAGCAGCTCACTAGCGGGGAGCTCATCCCAGTACTTC.

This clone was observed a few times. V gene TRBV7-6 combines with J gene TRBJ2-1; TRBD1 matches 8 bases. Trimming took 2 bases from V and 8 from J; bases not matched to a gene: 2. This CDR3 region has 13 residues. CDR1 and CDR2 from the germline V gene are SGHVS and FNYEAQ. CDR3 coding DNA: TGTGCCAGCAGCTTATACAGGGGGGATGAGCAGTTCTTC. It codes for CASSLYRGDEQFF.

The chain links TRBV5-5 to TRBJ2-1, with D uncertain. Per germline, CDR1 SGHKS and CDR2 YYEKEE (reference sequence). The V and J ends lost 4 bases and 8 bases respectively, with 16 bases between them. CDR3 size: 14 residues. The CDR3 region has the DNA TGTGCCAGCAGCCCTCTTGGCACAGACCATGAGCAGTTCTTC. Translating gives CASSPLGTDHEQFF.

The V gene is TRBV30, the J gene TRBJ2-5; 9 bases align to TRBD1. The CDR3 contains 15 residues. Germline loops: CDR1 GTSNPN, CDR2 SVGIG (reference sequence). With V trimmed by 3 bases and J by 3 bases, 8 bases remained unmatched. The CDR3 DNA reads TGTGCCTGGAGCGACCCCAGGGACAGGGAAGAGACCCAGTACTTC. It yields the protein CAWSDPRDREETQYF. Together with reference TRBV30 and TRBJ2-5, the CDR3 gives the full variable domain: SQTIHQWPATLVQPVGSPLSLECTVEGTSNPNLYWYRQAAGRGLQLLFYSVGIGQISSEVPQNLSASRPQDRQFILSSKKLLLSDSGFYLCAWSDPRDREETQYFGPGTRLLVL.

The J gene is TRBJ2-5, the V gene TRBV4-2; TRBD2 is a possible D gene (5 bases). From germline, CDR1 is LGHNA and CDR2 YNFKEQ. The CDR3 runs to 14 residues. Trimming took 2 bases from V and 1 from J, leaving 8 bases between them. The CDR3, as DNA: TGTGCCAGCAGCCAAAGTACTAGCCAAGAGACCCAGTACTTC. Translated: CASSQSTSQETQYF.

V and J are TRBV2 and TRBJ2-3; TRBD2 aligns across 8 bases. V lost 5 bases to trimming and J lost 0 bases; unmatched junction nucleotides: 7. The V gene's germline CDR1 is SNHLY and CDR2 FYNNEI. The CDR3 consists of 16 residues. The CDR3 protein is CASSFYGLASTDTQYF. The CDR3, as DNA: TGTGCCAGCAGTTTCTACGGACTAGCAAGCACAGATACGCAGTATTTT.

The CDR3 here is CASGDRGWTDTQYF. DNA of the CDR3: TGCGCCAGCGGGGACAGGGGGTGGACAGATACGCAGTATTTT. This sequence joins TRBV10-2 and TRBJ2-3, with 11 bases that match TRBD1. This CDR3 has 14 amino acids. Germline V gene sequence: CDR1 WSHSY, CDR2 SAAADI. J lost 3 bases, V lost 8 bases, and 4 bases had no gene match.